These T cell receptor beta chains were read from a single sample in a study of blood T cell repertoires in COVID-19. Generated by immunoSEQ multiplex PCR, the TCRdb table keeps only in-frame clones and is missing some. Of about 59,000 clones listed, around 90% were seen once; the top ten hold about 16%. Sequencing input: peripheral blood. The receptors were gathered from an elderly man with acute or convalescent COVID-19. The CDR3 runs from the conserved cysteine through the conserved F or W. D genes are given only for firm matches. Rows give clone size only sometimes, using once, few, many, or a class for an expanded clone.

d_gene,v_gene,j_gene,abundance,CDR3nt,CDR3aa
-,TRBV7-9,TRBJ2-7,-,TGTGCCAGCAGCGTTCTTGGGGCCGCCACCTACGAGCAGTACTTC,CASSVLGAATYEQYF
-,TRBV5-1,TRBJ2-7,-,TGCGCCAGCAGCTTGGCTCCAGGGTTCACCTACGAGCAGTACTTC,CASSLAPGFTYEQYF
-,TRBV19,TRBJ1-5,-,TGTGCCAGTAGTATTGGGGGCCACAATCAGCCCCAGCATTTT,CASSIGGHNQPQHF
TRBD2,TRBV24-1,TRBJ2-3,-,TGTGCCACCGGAGCGGGGGACACAGATACGCAGTATTTT,CATGAGDTDTQYF
TRBD1,TRBV11-2,TRBJ1-1,-,TGTGCCAGCAGCTTAACAGGGGACACTGAAGCTTTCTTT,CASSLTGDTEAFF
-,TRBV10-3,TRBJ2-7,-,TGTGCCATCAGTGAGGCGGTGGGGGCCGAGCAGTACTTC,CAISEAVGAEQYF
-,TRBV18,TRBJ1-5,-,TGTGCCAGCTCACCACTTGCGGGGGACGGGCCCCAGCATTTT,CASSPLAGDGPQHF
TRBD1,TRBV6-5,TRBJ2-2,once,TGTGCTAGCAGCAGGGGGCTGAACACCGGGGAGCTGTTTTTT,CASSRGLNTGELFF
TRBD2,TRBV10-3,TRBJ2-2,few,TGTGCCATCAGTGAGTCGACGGGGGGTACCGGGGAGCTGTTTTTT,CAISESTGGTGELFF
-,TRBV7-9,TRBJ1-1,-,TGTGCCAGCAGCCTTATGGACAGTGAAGCTTTCTTT,CASSLMDSEAFF
-,TRBV18,TRBJ1-1,-,TGTGCCAGCTCACCACAAGCAAGACAGTGGGCTTTCTTT,CASSPQARQWAFF
-,TRBV30,TRBJ2-7,-,TGTGCCTGGAGGACAGGGACTCAAACCTACGAGCAGTACTTC,CAWRTGTQTYEQYF
-,TRBV6-2/TRBV6-3,TRBJ1-2,-,TGTGCCAGCAGCCCGACAGGCACCTATGGCTACACCTTC,CASSPTGTYGYTF
TRBD1,TRBV5-1,TRBJ1-1,-,TGCGCCAGCAGCTTCGGGACAGGGGAAAGGAACACTGAAGCTTTCTTT,CASSFGTGERNTEAFF
TRBD1,TRBV5-1,TRBJ2-6,-,TGCGCCAGCAGCTTAGGGACAGGGGGAACACCAATCTCTGGGGCCAACGTCCTGACTTTC,CASSLGTGGTPISGANVLTF
-,TRBV9,TRBJ1-4,-,TGTGCCAGCAGCGTAGATTCCCGGACTCCTGAAATGGAAAAACTGTTTTTT,CASSVDSRTPEMEKLFF
TRBD2,TRBV3-1/TRBV3-2,TRBJ2-2,-,TGTGCCAGCAGCCAAGACTGGCTAGCGGAGAACACCGGGGAGCTGTTTTTT,CASSQDWLAENTGELFF
TRBD2,TRBV6-1,TRBJ2-3,-,TGTGCCAGCAGTGACCGGACTAGCGGGTCCACAGATACGCAGTATTTT,CASSDRTSGSTDTQYF
-,TRBV30,TRBJ1-6,-,TGTGCCTGGAGCTCCCCCCCGAGTTCACCCCTCCACTTT,CAWSSPPSSPLHF
-,TRBV12-3/TRBV12-4,TRBJ2-1,-,TGTGCCAGCAGTCGAACGCTACAGCAGTTCTTC,CASSRTLQQFF
-,TRBV5-1,TRBJ2-3,-,TGCGCCAGCAGCTCCCCGACTAGTCAACACCGCACAGATACGCAGTATTTT,CASSSPTSQHRTDTQYF
-,TRBV5-4,TRBJ1-2,once,TGTGCCAGCAGCCGCAGGGACAATGGCTATGGCTACACCTTC,CASSRRDNGYGYTF
TRBD1,TRBV7-8,TRBJ1-4,-,TGTGCCAGCAGCTCTCAGGGGGCCCCTAATGAAAAACTGTTTTTT,CASSSQGAPNEKLFF
-,TRBV6-4,TRBJ1-6,-,TGTGCCAGCAGTGACCAGGGAAGTAATTCACCCCTCCACTTT,CASSDQGSNSPLHF
TRBD2,TRBV5-3,TRBJ2-2,-,TGTGCCAGAGCGTCCCCCCGGGGGGGCCCAGGCACCGGGGAGCTGTTTTTT,CARASPRGGPGTGELFF
-,TRBV24-1,TRBJ2-1,-,TGTGCCACCAGTGATCGGTATGAGCAGTTCTTC,CATSDRYEQFF
TRBD1,TRBV25-1,TRBJ1-6,-,TGTGCCAGCAGTCGGGACAGTAATTCACCCCTCCACTTT,CASSRDSNSPLHF
-,TRBV6-1,TRBJ1-3,-,TGTGCCAGCAGTGAAGGGCAGACTATTTCTGGAAACACCATATATTTT,CASSEGQTISGNTIYF
-,TRBV7-3,TRBJ2-3,-,TGTGCCAGCAGCTTAACGAGGGGGACTACGCAGTATTTT,CASSLTRGTTQYF
-,TRBV21-1,TRBJ2-2,-,TGTGCCAGCAGCAAGGGGCTGGTTGGGACAGAGAACACCGGGGAGCTGTTTTTT,CASSKGLVGTENTGELFF
-,TRBV6-1,TRBJ1-1,-,TGTGCCAGCAGTGAATTCAGTTGGGGCGATATGAACACTGAAGCTTTCTTT,CASSEFSWGDMNTEAFF
-,TRBV5-1,TRBJ2-3,-,TGCGCCAGCAGCCCCGGGACAAACACAGATACGCAGTATTTT,CASSPGTNTDTQYF
-,TRBV12-3/TRBV12-4,TRBJ2-1,-,TGTGCCAGCAGTTTAAGTCAGGATCATGAGCAGTTCTTC,CASSLSQDHEQFF
TRBD2,TRBV5-1,TRBJ2-3,-,TGCGCCAGCAGCCGGCTAGCGGTTAGCACAGATACGCAGTATTTT,CASSRLAVSTDTQYF
TRBD1,TRBV14,TRBJ1-6,-,TGTGCCAGCAGCCAAGAGACAGGGGGCTCACCCCTCCACTTT,CASSQETGGSPLHF
TRBD1,TRBV5-6,TRBJ2-7,-,TGTGCCAGCAGGGCAAGACAGGGGGTATGGGAGCAGTACTTC,CASRARQGVWEQYF
TRBD1,TRBV24-1,TRBJ2-2,once,TGTGCCACCAGTGACCTGGGACAGGGGGCCACCGGGGAGCTGTTTTTT,CATSDLGQGATGELFF
-,TRBV5-1,TRBJ2-3,-,TGCGCCAGCAGCCCGGGCACAGATACGCAGTATTTT,CASSPGTDTQYF
TRBD1,TRBV10-3,TRBJ2-3,-,TGTGCCATCAGTGAGTTGGGACAGGGGACAGATACGCAGTATTTT,CAISELGQGTDTQYF
TRBD1,TRBV6-6,TRBJ1-6,few,TGTGCCAGCAGGTCACAGGGGCCCCTCCACTTT,CASRSQGPLHF
-,TRBV6-5,TRBJ2-5,-,TGTGCCAGCAGAAACACTAGGGAGACCCAGTACTTC,CASRNTRETQYF
TRBD2,TRBV6-6,TRBJ2-7,-,TGTGCCAGCAACCTCCTAGCGGGGGGAACCTACGAGCAGTACTTC,CASNLLAGGTYEQYF
-,TRBV19,TRBJ1-4,once,TGTGCCAGTAGTCATCGTGCGGGGCTTCCTGAAAAACTGTTTTTT,CASSHRAGLPEKLFF
TRBD2,TRBV3-1/TRBV3-2,TRBJ2-5,-,TGTGCCAGCAGCCCCGGGACTAGCGGGGCCCAGTTCCAAGAGACCCAGTACTTC,CASSPGTSGAQFQETQYF
-,TRBV11-2,TRBJ1-1,-,TGTGCCAGCAGCACCAACAGTAACACTGAAGCTTTCTTT,CASSTNSNTEAFF
-,TRBV10-3,TRBJ1-3,-,TGTGCCATCAGAAAACAGGGAATCGCTGGAAACACCATATATTTT,CAIRKQGIAGNTIYF
TRBD2,TRBV9,TRBJ2-2,-,TGTGCCAGCAGCGTGAGCGGGGTGAACACCGGGGAGCTGTTTTTT,CASSVSGVNTGELFF
TRBD1,TRBV6-5,TRBJ1-1,-,TGTGCCAGCAGTCGGACAGGGATTGTAAACCCTGAAGCTTTCTTT,CASSRTGIVNPEAFF
-,TRBV4-1,TRBJ1-5,once,TGCGCCAGCAGCCCGACAGTCAATCAGCCCCAGCATTTT,CASSPTVNQPQHF
TRBD1,TRBV5-1,TRBJ2-1,-,TGCGCCAGCAGCTTGAATCCGGGACAGACTTACAATGAGCAGTTCTTC,CASSLNPGQTYNEQFF
TRBD1,TRBV19,TRBJ1-2,-,TGTGCCAGCGACCAACAGGGGGTGGGTGGCTACACCTTC,CASDQQGVGGYTF
-,TRBV28,TRBJ1-2,-,TGTGCCAGCAGTTTAACCGGCTATGGCTACACCTTC,CASSLTGYGYTF
-,TRBV6-5,TRBJ1-5,-,TGTGCCGTGTCCACAGCCCCCTATACTCAGCCCCAGCATTTT,CAVSTAPYTQPQHF
-,TRBV5-1,TRBJ2-7,-,TGCGCCAGCAGCTCGGAGGACAGTCCCAGGGGCTACGAGCAGTACTTC,CASSSEDSPRGYEQYF
-,TRBV19,TRBJ1-5,-,TGTGCCAGTACCATAAGGGCAGGGGATCGACAGCCCCAGCATTTT,CASTIRAGDRQPQHF
TRBD1,TRBV2,TRBJ1-2,-,TGTGCCAGCAGTGTTCACCGATTCCGGGACAGGGATTATGGCTACACCTTC,CASSVHRFRDRDYGYTF